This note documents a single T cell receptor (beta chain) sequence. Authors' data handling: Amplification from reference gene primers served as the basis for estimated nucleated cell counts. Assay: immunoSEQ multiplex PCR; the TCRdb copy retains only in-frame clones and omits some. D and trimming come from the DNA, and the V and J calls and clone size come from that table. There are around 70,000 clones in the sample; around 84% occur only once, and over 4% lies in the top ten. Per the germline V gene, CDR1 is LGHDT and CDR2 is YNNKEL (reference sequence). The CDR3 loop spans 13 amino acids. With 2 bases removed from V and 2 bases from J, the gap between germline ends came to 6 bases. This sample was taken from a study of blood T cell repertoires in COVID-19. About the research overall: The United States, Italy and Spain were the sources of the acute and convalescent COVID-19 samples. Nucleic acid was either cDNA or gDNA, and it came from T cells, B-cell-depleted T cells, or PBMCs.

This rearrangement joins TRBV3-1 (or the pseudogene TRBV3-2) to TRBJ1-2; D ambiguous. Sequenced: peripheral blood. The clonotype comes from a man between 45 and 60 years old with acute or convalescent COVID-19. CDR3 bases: TGTGCCAGCAGCCAAACAGCCAACTATGGCTACACCTTC. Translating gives CASSQTANYGYTF.